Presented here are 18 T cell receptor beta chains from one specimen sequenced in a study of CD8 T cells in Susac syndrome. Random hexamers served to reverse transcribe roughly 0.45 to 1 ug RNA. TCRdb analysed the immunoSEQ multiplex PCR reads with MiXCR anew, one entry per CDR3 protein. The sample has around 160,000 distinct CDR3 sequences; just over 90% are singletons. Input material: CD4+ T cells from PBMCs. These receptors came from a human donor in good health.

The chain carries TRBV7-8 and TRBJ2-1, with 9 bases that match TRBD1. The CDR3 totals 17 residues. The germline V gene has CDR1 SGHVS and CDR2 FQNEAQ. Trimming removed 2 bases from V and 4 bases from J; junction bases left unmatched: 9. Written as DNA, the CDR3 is TGTGCCAGCAGCTTAAATTCTGGACAGGGGAGTTACAATGAGCAGTTCTTC. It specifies CASSLNSGQGSYNEQFF.

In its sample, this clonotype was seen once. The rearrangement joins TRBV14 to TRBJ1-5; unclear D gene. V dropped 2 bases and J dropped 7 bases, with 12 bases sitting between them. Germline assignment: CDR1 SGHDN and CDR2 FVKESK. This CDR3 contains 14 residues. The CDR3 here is CASSQSGMRQPQHF. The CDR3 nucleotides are TGTGCCAGCAGCCAATCGGGGATGCGCCAGCCCCAGCATTTT.

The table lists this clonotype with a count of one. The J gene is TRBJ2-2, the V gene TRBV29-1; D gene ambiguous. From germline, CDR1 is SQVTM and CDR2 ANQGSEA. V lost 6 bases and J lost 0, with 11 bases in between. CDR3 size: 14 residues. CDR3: CSVGKNSNTGELFF. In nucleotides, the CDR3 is TGCAGCGTGGGTAAAAACTCGAACACCGGGGAGCTGTTTTTT.

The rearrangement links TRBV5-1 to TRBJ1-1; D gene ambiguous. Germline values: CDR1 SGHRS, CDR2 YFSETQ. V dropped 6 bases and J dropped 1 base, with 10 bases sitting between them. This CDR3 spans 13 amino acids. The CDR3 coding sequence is TGCGCCAGCACCTTTGAGGGGAACACTGAAGCTTTCTTT. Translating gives CASTFEGNTEAFF.

CDR3 loop: CASSRYNRVLYNEQFF. CDR3 nucleotides: TGTGCCAGCAGCCGCTATAACAGGGTACTTTACAATGAGCAGTTCTTC. This chain joins TRBV5-4 and TRBJ2-1, with D tentatively TRBD1 (6 bases). V was trimmed by 4 bases and J by 4 bases, leaving 18 bases between them. CDR1 and CDR2 from the germline V gene are SGHNT and YYREEE (reference sequence). This CDR3 contains 16 residues.

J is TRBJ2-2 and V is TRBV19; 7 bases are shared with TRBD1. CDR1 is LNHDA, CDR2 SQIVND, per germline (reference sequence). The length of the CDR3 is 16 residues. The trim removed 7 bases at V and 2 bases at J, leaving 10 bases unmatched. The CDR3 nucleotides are TGTGCCAGTACCTCCTCGGGGACAGCAAACACCGGGGAGCTGTTTTTT. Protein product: CASTSSGTANTGELFF.

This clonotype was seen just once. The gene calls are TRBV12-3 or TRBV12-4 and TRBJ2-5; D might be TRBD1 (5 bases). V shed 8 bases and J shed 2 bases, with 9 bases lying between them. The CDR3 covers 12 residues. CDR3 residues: CASSDTQETQYF. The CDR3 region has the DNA TGTGCCAGCTCGGACACTCAAGAGACCCAGTACTTC.

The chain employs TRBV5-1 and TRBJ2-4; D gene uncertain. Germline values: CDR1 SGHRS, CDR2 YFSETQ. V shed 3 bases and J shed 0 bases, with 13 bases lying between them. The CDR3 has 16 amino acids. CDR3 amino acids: CASSWTAAVAKNIQYF. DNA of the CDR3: TGCGCCAGCAGCTGGACCGCGGCCGTAGCCAAAAACATTCAGTACTTC. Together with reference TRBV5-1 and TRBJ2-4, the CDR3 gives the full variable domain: KAGVTQTPRYLIKTRGQQVTLSCSPISGHRSVSWYQQTPGQGLQFLFEYFSETQRNKGNFPGRFSGRQFSNSRSEMNVSTLELGDSALYLCASSWTAAVAKNIQYFGAGTRLSVL.

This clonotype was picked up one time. CDR3 sequence reads: CASSGDRKGSPLHF. The DNA of the CDR3 is TGTGCCAGCAGTGGGGACAGGAAGGGTTCACCCCTCCACTTT. The genes are TRBV2 and TRBJ1-6; 8 bases are shared with TRBD1. The V segment lost 4 bases and the J segment 9 bases; nucleotides outside the gene matches: 5. The CDR3 totals 14 residues. Germline CDR1 and CDR2: SNHLY and FYNNEI.

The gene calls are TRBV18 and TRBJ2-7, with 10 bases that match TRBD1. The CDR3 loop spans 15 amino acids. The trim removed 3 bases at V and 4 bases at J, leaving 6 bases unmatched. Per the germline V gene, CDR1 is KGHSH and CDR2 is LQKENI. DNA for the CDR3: TGTGCCAGCTCACCTTTCGGACAGGGGGAATACGAGCAGTACTTC. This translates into CASSPFGQGEYEQYF. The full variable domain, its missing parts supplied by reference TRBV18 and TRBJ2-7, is NAGVMQNPRHLVRRRGQEARLRCSPMKGHSHVYWYRQLPEEGLKFMVYLQKENIIDESGMPKERFSAEFPKEGPSILRIQQVVRGDSAAYFCASSPFGQGEYEQYFGPGTRLTVT.

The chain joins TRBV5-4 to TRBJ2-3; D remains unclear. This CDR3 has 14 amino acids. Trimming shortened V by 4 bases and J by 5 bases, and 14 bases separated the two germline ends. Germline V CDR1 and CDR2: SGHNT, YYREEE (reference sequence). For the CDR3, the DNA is TGTGCCAGCAGCCCGACCCAGCCTGAAGATACGCAGTATTTT. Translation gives CASSPTQPEDTQYF.

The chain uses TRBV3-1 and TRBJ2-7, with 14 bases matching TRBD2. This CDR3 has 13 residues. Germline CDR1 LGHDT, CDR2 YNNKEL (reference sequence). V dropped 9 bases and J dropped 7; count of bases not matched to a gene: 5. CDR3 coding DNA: TGTGCCAGTGGACTAGCGGGGGGTCGGGAGCAGTACTTC. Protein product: CASGLAGGREQYF.

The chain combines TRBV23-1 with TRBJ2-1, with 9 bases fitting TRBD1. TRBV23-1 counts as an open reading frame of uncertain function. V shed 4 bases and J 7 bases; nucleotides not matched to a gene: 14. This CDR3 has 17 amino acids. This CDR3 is CASSLDHRGRWCNEQFF. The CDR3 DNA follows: TGCGCCAGCAGTCTAGACCACAGGGGGCGGTGGTGTAATGAGCAGTTCTTC.

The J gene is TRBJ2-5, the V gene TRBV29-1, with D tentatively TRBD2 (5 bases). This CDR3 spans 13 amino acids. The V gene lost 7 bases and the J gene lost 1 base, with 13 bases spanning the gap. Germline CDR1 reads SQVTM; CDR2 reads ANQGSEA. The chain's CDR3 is CSAIRTLQETQYF. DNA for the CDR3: TGCAGCGCGATAAGGACTCTCCAAGAGACCCAGTACTTC.

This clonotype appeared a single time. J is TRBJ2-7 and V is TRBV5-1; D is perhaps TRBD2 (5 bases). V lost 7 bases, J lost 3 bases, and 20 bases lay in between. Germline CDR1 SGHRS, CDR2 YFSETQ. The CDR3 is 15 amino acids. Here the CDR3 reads CASATGPDLYYEQYF. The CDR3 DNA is TGCGCCAGCGCTACCGGGCCGGACTTGTACTACGAGCAGTACTTC.

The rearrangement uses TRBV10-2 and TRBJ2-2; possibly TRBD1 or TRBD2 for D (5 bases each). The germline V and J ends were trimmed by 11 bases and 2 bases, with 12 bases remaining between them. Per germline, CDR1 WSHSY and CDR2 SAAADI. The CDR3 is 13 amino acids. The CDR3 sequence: CASGRTNTGELFF. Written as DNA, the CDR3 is TGCGCCTCGGGGCGCACCAACACCGGGGAGCTGTTTTTT.

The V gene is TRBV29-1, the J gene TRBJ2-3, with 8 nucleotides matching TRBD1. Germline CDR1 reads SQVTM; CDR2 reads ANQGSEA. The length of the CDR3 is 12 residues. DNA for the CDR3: TGCGGTGGACAGGGAGACACAGATACGCAGTATTTT. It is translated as CGGQGDTDTQYF.

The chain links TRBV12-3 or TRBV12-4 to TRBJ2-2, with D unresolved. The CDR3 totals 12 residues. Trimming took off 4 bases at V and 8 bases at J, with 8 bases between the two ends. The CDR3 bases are TGTGCCAGCAGTTCAGTCCGGGGGGAGCTGTTTTTT. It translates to CASSSVRGELFF.